This T cell receptor beta chain was captured in a study of blood T cell repertoires in COVID-19. Study context: Sites across the United States, Italy and Spain contributed samples from acute and convalescent COVID-19.

As handled by the study authors: Amplification from reference gene primers served as the basis for estimated nucleated cell counts. The table came from immunoSEQ multiplex PCR; TCRdb's copy has only in-frame clones and leaves some out. The V and J calls and clone size are taken from that table; D and trimming were inferred from the DNA. The repertoire holds around 72,000 clones, roughly 80% seen once, with roughly 22% in the top ten. The germline V gene has CDR1 SGHNT and CDR2 YYREEE (reference sequence). CDR3 length: 15 amino acids. With 3 bases removed from V and 3 bases from J, the gap between germline ends came to 16 bases.

Material for sequencing was peripheral blood. The J gene is TRBJ2-7, the V gene TRBV5-4, with TRBD1 as a possible D gene (6 bases). This sequence originates from a woman in her 70s with acute or convalescent COVID-19. The CDR3 nucleotides are TGTGCCAGCAGCTACAGGGCTAGCCTTCTCTACGAGCAGTACTTC. This translates into CASSYRASLLYEQYF.